This TCR beta chain was recovered during a study of cytomegalovirus exposure and HLA in healthy donors. Study at large: In terms of ancestry, the Caucasian-associated cluster contained 80% to 90% of the roughly 360 genotyped donors. Study observations and caveats: An analysis that came later showed most CMV-associated TCR beta chains appearing HLA-restricted. Highly shared sequence variants in one cluster were likely a sequencing artifact.

There are 15 residues in the CDR3. The germline CDR1 and CDR2 sequences are SGHNT and YENEEA. J lost 8 bases, V lost 4 bases, and 10 bases had no gene match. Details on this clone: Its antigen is undetermined.

A multiplex PCR was run with 60 Vbeta primers and 13 Jbeta primers. Measured with immunoSEQ multiplex PCR; TCRdb has only the in-frame clones, and not every one. This repertoire shows 240,000 or so clones, over 80% found once; its top ten account for 5.4%. What was sequenced was PBMCs. The V call is TRBV11-3, the J call TRBJ2-1; 8 bases are shared with TRBD2. This TCR was sampled from a woman aged 40 to 55 in good health and CMV-seropositive. Written as DNA, the CDR3 is TGTGCCAGCAGCTGGCTGAGCGGGAGAGGCCATGAGCAGTTCTTC. Its translation is CASSWLSGRGHEQFF.